The T cell receptor (beta chain) described here comes from a study of control samples from healthy donors and cancer patients. This clone has more than one count but fewer than ten. Only in-frame clones appear in the TCRdb table, and some are missing; sequencing was by immunoSEQ multiplex PCR. Among about 130,000 clones, roughly 90% were seen once, and the ten largest hold 2% to 3%. The receptor was derived from a man between 35 and 55 years old in good health. Sequenced: blood.

CDR3 residues: CASSLGGRYNEQFF. DNA for the CDR3: TGTGCCAGCAGTTTGGGGGGGAGATACAATGAGCAGTTCTTC. The J gene is TRBJ2-1, the V gene TRBV28; 7 nucleotides match TRBD2. CDR1 and CDR2 (germline): MDHEN, SYDVKM. V gave up 3 bases and J gave up 4 bases; unmatched junction bases: 3. The CDR3 has 14 amino acids.